This TCR beta chain was captured in a study of monozygotic twins with cystic fibrosis. Whole-study findings and limits: The repertoire was suggested to be naive-dominated, clonality median approximately 0.009. Shared CDR3 numbers were not associated with age, concordance or severity. J usage was most co-twin-similar in 8 of 16 pairs, V in 13.

This CDR3 has 15 amino acids. V was clipped by 5 bases and J by 4 bases; unmatched bases: 6. Germline V gene lookup returns CDR1 SGHTA and CDR2 FQGNSA. The repertoire was sequenced with immunoSEQ multiplex PCR; TCRdb's copy has only in-frame clones and lacks some. The table includes 20,000 to 30,000 clones, 90% detected once. In regard to this clone: Its target is not known.

The clonotype originates from a girl aged 2 to 9 with cystic fibrosis. The chain combines TRBV7-2 with TRBJ1-5, with 9 bases that match TRBD1. Sequences were obtained from blood. The CDR3 loop is CASSLQGAKNQPQHF. Here the CDR3 DNA reads TGTGCCAGCAGCCTACAGGGGGCTAAGAATCAGCCCCAGCATTTT.